This T cell receptor beta chain is drawn from a study of human T cells and chemical hapten exposure. Background on the study: Upper back patch tests used 0.01% DPC, scored after 6 days.

As the library was built, unique molecular identifiers were attached to individual cDNA molecules. TCRdb passed the RACE reads through MiXCR, listing each CDR3 protein once. Of 80,000 to 100,000 distinct CDR3 sequences in the sample, roughly 27% were seen once. The V end was cut by 6 bases, the J end by 1 base, with 18 bases between. There are 16 residues in the CDR3. Time point indicated: patch test 3, about 24 weeks after DPC sensitization. Documented treatment: therapeutic diphenylcyclopropenone sensitization with weekly scalp DPC. Only after blood had been drawn was each patch test applied. Unfractionated whole blood served as the source for total RNA extraction.

This clonotype was obtained from a man between 40 and 49 years old with alopecia areata. Some clones in this sample may be carry-over from other donors' samples. Specimen: whole blood, collected in connection with sensitization to the hapten diphenylcyclopropenone (DPC). This chain uses TRBV12-3 or TRBV12-4 with TRBJ2-5; TRBD2 might be the D (5 bases). Here the CDR3 reads CASRRTPGLSQETQYF. As DNA, the CDR3 is TGTGCCAGCAGGAGGACCCCCGGACTGTCCCAAGAGACCCAGTACTTC.